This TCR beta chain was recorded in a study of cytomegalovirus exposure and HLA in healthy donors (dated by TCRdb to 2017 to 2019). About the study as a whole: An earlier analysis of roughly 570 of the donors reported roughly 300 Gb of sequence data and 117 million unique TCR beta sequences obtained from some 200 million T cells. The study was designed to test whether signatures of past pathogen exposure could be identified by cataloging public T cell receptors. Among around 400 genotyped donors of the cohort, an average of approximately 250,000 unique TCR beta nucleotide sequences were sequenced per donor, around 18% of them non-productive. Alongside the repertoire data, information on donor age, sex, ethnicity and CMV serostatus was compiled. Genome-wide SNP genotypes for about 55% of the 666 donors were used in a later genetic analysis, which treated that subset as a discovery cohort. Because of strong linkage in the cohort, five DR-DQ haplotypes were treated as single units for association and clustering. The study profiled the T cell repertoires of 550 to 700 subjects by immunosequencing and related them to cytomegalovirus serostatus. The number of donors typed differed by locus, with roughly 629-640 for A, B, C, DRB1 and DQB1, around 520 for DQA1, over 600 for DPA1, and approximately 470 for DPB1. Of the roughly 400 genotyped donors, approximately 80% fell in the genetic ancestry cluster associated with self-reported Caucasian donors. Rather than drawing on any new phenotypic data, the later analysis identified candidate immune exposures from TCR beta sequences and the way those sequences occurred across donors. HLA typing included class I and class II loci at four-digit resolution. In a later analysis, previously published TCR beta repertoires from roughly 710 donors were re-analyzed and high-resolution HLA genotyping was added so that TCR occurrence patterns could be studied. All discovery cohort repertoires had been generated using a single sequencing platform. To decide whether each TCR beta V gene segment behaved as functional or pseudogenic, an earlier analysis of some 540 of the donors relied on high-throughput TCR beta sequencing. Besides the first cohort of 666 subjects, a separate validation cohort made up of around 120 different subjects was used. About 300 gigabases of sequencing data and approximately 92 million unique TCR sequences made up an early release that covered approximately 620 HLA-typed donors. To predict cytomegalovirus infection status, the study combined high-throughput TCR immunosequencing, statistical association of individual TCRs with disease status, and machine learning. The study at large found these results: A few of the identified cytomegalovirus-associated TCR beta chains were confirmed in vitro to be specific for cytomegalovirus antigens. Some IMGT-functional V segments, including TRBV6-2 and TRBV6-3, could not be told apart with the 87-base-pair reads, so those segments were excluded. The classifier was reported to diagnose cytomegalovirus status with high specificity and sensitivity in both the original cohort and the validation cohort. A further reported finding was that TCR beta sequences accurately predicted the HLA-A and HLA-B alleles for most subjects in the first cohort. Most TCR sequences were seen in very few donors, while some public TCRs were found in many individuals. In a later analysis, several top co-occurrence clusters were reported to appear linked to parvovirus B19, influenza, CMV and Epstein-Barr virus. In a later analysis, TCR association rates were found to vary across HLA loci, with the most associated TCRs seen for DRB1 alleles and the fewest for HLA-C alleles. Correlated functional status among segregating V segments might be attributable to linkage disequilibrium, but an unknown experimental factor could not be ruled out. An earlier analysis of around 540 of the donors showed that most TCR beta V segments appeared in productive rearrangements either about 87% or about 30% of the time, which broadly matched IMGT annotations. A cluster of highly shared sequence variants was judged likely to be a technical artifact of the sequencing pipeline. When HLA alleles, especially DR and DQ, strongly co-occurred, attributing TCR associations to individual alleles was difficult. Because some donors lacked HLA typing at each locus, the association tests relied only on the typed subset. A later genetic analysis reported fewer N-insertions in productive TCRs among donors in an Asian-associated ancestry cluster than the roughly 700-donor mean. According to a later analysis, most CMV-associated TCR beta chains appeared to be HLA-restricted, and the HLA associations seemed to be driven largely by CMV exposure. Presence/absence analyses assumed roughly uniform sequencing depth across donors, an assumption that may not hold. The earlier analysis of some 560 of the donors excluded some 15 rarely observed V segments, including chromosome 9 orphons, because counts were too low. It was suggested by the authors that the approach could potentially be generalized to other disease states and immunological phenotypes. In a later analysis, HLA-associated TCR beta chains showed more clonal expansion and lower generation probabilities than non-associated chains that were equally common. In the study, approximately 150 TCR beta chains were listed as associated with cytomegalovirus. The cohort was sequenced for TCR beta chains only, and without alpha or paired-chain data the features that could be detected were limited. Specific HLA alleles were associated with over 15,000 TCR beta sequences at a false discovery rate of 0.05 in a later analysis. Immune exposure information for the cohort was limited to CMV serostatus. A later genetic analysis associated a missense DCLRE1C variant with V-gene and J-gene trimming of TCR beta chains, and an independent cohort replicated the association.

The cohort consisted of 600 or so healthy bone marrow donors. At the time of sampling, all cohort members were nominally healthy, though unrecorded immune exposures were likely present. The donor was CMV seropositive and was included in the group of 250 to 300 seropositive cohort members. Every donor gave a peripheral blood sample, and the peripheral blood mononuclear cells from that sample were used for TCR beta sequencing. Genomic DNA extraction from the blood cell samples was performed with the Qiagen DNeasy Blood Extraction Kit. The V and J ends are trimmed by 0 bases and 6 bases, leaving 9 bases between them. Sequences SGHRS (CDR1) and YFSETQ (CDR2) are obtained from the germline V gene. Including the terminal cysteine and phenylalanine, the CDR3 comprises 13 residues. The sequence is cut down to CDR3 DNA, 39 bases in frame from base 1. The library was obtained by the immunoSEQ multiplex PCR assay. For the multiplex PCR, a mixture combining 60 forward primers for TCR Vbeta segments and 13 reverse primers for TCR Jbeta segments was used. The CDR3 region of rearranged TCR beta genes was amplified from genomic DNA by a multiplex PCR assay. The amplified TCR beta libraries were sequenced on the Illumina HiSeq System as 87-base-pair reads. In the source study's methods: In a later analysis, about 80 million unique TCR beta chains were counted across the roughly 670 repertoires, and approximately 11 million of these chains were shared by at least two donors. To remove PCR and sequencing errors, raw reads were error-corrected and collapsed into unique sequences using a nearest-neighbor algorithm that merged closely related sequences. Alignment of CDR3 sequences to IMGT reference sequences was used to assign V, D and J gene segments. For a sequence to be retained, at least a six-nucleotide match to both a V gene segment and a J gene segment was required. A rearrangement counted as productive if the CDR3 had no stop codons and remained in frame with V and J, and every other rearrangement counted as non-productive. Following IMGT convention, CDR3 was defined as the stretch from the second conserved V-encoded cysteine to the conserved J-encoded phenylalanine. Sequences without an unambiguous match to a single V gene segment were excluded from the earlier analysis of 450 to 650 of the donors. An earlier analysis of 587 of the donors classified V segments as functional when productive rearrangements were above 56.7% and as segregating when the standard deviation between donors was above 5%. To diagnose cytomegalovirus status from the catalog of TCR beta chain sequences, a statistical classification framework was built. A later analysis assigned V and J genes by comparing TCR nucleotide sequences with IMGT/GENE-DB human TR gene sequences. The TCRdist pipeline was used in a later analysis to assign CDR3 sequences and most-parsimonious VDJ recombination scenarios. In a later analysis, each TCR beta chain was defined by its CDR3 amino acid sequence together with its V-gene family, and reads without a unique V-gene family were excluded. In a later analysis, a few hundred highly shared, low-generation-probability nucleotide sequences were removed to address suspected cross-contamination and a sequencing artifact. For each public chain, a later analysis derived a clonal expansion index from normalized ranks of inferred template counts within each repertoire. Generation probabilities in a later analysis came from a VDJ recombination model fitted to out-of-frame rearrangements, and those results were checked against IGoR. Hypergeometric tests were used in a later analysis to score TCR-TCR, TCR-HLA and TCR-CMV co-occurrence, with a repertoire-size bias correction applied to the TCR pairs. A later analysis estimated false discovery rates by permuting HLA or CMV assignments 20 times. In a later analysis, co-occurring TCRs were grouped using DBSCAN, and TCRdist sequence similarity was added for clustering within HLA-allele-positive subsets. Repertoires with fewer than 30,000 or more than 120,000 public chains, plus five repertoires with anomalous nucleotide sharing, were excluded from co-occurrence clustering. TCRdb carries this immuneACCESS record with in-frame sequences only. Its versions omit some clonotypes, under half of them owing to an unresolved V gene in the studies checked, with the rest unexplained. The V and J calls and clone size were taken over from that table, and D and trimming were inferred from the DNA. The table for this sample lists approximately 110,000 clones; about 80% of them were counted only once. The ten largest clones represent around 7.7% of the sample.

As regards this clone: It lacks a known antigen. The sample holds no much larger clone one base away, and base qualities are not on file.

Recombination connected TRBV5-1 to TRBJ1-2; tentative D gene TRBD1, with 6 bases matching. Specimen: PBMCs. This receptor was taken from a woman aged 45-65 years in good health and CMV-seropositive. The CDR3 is CASSLAGGDGYTF. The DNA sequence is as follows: TGCGCCAGCAGCTTGGCGGGGGGCGATGGCTACACCTTC.